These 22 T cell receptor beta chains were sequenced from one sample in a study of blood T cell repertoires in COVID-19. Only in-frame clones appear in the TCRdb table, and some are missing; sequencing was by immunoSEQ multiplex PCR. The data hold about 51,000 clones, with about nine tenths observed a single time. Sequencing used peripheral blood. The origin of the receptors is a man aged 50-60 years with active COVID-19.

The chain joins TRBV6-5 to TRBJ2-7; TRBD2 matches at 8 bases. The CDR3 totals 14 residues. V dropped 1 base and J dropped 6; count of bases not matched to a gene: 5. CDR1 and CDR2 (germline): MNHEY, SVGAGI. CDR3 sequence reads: CASSYWTSPGEQYF. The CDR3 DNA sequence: TGTGCCAGCAGTTACTGGACTAGCCCCGGCGAGCAGTACTTC.

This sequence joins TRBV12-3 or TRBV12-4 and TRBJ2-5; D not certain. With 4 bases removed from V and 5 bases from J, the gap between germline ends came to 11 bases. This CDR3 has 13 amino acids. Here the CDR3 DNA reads TGTGCCAGCAGTTCCAGCTCAGCGGAGACCCAGTACTTC. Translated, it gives CASSSSSAETQYF.

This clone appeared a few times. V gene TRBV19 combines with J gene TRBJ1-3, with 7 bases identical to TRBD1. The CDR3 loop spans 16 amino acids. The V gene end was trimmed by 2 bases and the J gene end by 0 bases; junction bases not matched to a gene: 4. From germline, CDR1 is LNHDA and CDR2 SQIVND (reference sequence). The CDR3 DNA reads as TGTGCCAGTAGTATACGGACAGGATCCTCTGGAAACACCATATATTTT. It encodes CASSIRTGSSGNTIYF.

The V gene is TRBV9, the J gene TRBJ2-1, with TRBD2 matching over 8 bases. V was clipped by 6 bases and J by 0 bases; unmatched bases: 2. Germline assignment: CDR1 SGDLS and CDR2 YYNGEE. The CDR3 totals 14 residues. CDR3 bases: TGTGCCAGCACCCGGGGGGGCTCCTACAATGAGCAGTTCTTC. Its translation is CASTRGGSYNEQFF.

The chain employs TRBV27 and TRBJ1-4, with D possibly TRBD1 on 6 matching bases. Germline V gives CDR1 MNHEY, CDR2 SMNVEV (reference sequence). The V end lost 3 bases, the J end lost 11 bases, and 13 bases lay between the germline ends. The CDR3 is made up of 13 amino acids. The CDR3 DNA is TGTGCCAGCAGTTTTCTTCCTGGACAGAAACTGTTTTTT. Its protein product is CASSFLPGQKLFF.

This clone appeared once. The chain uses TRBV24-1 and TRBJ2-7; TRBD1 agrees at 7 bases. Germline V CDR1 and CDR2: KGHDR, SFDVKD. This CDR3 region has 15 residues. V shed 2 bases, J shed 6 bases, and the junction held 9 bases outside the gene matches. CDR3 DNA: TGTGCCACCAGTGATTCTAGACAGGGACGGGGCGAGCAGTACTTC. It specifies CATSDSRQGRGEQYF.

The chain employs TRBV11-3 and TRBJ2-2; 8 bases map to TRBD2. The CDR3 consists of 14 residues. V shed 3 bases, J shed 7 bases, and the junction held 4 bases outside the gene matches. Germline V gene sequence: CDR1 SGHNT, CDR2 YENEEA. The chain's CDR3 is CASSFTSGGGELFF. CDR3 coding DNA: TGTGCCAGCAGCTTTACTAGCGGAGGCGGGGAGCTGTTTTTT.

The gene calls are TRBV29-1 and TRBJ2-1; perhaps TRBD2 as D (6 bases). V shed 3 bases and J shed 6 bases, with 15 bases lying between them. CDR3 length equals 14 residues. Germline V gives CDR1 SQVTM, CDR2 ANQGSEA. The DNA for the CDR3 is TGCAGCGTTGAGAGGGACGGAGGGGCCAATGAGCAGTTCTTC. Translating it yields CSVERDGGANEQFF.

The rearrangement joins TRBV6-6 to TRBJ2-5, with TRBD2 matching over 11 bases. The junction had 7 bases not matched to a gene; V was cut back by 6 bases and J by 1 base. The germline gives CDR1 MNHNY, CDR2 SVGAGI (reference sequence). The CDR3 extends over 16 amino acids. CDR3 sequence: CASSRGLAASQETQYF. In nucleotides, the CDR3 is TGTGCCAGCAGCCGGGGACTAGCGGCGTCCCAAGAGACCCAGTACTTC.

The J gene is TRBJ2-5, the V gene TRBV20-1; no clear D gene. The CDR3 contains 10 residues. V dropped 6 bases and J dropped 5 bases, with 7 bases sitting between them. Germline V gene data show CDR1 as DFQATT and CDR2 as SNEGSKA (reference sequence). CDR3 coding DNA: TGCAGTGCAAAGAGGGAGACCCAGTACTTC. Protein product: CSAKRETQYF.

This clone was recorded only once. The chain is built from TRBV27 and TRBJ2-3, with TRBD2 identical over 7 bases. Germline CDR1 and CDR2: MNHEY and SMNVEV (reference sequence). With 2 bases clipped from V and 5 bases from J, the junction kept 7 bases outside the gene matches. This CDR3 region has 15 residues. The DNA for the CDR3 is TGTGCCAGCAGTTTAGGGCGGGGGTCAATAGATACGCAGTATTTT. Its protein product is CASSLGRGSIDTQYF.

The CDR3 bases are TGCAGCGTTGTAGTCCTCTCGGGGACAACCTTGAGGATGGGCTACACCTTC. Translating gives CSVVVLSGTTLRMGYTF. The chain has TRBV29-1 and TRBJ1-2; D is perhaps TRBD1 (6 bases). The V end was cut by 4 bases, the J end by 8 bases, with 29 bases between. Germline CDR1 reads SQVTM; CDR2 reads ANQGSEA. The length of the CDR3 is 17 residues.

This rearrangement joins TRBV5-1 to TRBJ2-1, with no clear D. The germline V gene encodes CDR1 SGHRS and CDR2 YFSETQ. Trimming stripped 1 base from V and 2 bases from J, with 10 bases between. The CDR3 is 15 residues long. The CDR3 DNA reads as TGCGCCAGCAGCTTGCAACAGACGACCTACAATGAGCAGTTCTTC. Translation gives CASSLQQTTYNEQFF.

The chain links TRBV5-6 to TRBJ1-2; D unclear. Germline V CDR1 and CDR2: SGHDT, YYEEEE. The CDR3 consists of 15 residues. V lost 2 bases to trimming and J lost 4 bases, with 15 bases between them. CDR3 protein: CASSFLGSGSYGYTF. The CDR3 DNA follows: TGTGCCAGCAGCTTTTTGGGAAGCGGAAGCTATGGCTACACCTTC.

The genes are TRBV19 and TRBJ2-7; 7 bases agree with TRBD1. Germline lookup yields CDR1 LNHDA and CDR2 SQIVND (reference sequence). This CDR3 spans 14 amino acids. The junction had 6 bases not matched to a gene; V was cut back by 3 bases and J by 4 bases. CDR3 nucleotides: TGTGCCAGTAGTATCGGGCAGGGGGTGTACGAGCAGTACTTC. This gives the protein CASSIGQGVYEQYF.

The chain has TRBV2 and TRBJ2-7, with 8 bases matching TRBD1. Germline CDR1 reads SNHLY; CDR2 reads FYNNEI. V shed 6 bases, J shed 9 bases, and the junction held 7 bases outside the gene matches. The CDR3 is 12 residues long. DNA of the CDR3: TGTGCCAGCAGCCGACAGGGGACGGGGCAGTACTTC. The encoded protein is CASSRQGTGQYF.

DNA for the CDR3: TGCGCCAGCAGGCCCCCCGGGACAGGTGGCGGTTACGAGCAGTACTTC. Amino acids: CASRPPGTGGGYEQYF. The V and J genes are TRBV5-1 and TRBJ2-7, with TRBD1 identical over 8 bases. CDR3 length: 16 residues. After removal of 5 bases from V and 4 bases from J, the junction contained 14 bases not matched to a gene. The germline gives CDR1 SGHRS, CDR2 YFSETQ. The complete variable domain, with remaining parts taken from reference TRBV5-1 and TRBJ2-7, reads KAGVTQTPRYLIKTRGQQVTLSCSPISGHRSVSWYQQTPGQGLQFLFEYFSETQRNKGNFPGRFSGRQFSNSRSEMNVSTLELGDSALYLCASRPPGTGGGYEQYFGPGTRLTVT.

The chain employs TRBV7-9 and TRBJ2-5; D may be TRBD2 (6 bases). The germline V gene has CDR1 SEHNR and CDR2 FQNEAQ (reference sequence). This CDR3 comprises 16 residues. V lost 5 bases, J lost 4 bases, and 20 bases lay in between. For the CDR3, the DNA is TGTGCCAGCAGCCCCCCCCTACGCGGGATCGGAGAGACCCAGTACTTC. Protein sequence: CASSPPLRGIGETQYF.

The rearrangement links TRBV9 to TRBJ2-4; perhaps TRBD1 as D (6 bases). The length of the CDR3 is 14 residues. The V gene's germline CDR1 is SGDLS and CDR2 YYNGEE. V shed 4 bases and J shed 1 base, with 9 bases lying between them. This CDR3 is CASSQGWAKNIQYF. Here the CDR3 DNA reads TGTGCCAGCAGCCAGGGGTGGGCCAAAAACATTCAGTACTTC. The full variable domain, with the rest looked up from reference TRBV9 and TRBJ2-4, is DSGVTQTPKHLITATGQRVTLRCSPRSGDLSVYWYQQSLDQGLQFLIQYYNGEERAKGNILERFSAQQFPDLHSELNLSSLELGDSALYFCASSQGWAKNIQYFGAGTRLSVL.

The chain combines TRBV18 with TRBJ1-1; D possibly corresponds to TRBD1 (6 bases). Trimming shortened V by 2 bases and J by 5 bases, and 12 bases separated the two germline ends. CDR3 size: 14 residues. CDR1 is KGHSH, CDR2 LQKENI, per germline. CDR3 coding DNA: TGTGCCAGCTCACCAGGGCAGGGGTGGACTGAAGCTTTCTTT. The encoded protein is CASSPGQGWTEAFF. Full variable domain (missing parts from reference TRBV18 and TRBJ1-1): NAGVMQNPRHLVRRRGQEARLRCSPMKGHSHVYWYRQLPEEGLKFMVYLQKENIIDESGMPKERFSAEFPKEGPSILRIQQVVRGDSAAYFCASSPGQGWTEAFFGQGTRLTVV.

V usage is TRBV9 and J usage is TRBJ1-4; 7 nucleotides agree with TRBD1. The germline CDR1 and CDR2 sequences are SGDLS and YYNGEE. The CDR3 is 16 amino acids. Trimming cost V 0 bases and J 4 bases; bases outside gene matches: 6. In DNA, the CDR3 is TGTGCCAGCAGCGTAGCGCCGGACAGGAGTAATGAAAAACTGTTTTTT. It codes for CASSVAPDRSNEKLFF.

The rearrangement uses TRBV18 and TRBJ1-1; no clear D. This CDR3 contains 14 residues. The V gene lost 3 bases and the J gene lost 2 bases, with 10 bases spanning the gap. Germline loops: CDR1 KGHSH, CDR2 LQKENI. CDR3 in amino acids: CASSPQNYNTEAFF. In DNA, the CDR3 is TGTGCCAGCTCACCTCAGAACTACAACACTGAAGCTTTCTTT. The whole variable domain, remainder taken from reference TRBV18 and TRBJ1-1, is NAGVMQNPRHLVRRRGQEARLRCSPMKGHSHVYWYRQLPEEGLKFMVYLQKENIIDESGMPKERFSAEFPKEGPSILRIQQVVRGDSAAYFCASSPQNYNTEAFFGQGTRLTVV.